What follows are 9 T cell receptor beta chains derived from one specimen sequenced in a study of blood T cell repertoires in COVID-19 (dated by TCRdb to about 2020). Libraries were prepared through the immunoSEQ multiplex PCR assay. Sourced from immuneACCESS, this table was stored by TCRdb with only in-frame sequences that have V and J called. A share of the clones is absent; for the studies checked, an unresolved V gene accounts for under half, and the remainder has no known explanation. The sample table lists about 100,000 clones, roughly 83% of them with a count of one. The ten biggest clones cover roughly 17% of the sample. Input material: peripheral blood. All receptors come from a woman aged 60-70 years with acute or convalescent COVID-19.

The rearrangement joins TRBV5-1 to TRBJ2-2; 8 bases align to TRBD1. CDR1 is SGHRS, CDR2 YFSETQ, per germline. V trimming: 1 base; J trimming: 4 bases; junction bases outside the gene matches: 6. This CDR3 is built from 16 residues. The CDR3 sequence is CASSLSGTGLTGELFF. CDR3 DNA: TGCGCCAGCAGCTTGTCCGGGACAGGACTCACCGGGGAGCTGTTTTTT.

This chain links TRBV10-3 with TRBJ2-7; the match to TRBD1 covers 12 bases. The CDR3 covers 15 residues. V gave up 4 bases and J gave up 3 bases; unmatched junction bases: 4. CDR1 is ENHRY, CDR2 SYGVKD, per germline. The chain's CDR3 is CAISGGQGANYEQYF. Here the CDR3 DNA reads TGTGCCATCAGTGGGGGACAGGGGGCTAACTACGAGCAGTACTTC.

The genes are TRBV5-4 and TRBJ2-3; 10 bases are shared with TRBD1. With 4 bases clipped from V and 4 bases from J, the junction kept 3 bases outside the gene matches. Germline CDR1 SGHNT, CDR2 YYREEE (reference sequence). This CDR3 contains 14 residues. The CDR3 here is CASSGGTGADTQYF. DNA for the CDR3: TGTGCCAGCAGCGGGGGGACAGGGGCAGATACGCAGTATTTT.

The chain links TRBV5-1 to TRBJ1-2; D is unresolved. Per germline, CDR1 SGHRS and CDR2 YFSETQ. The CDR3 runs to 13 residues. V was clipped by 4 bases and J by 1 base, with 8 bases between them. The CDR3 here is CASSDGNNYGYTF. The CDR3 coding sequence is TGCGCCAGCAGCGACGGGAATAACTATGGCTACACCTTC.

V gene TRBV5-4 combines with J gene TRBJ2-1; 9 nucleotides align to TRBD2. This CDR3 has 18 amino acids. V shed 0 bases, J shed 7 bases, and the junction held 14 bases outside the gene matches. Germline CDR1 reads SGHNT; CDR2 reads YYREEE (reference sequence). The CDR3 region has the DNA TGTGCCAGCAGCTTGGATGTCGGCGGGGGGGCCTCTTTAAATGAGCAGTTCTTC. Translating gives CASSLDVGGGASLNEQFF.

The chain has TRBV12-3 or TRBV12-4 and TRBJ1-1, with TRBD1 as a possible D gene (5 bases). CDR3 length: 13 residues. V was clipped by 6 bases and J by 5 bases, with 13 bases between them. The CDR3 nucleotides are TGTGCCAGCAGACCCACGGAGGGGACTGAAGCTTTCTTT. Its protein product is CASRPTEGTEAFF.

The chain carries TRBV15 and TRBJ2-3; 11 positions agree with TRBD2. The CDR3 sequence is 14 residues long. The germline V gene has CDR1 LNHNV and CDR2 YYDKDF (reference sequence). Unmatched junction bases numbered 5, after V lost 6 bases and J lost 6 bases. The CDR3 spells CATSPLAGGDTQYF. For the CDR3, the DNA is TGTGCCACCAGTCCTCTAGCGGGGGGTGATACGCAGTATTTT.

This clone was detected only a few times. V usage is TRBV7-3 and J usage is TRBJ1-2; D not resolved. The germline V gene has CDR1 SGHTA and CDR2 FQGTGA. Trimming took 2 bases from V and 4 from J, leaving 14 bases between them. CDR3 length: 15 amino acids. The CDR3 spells CASSLALSPSYGYTF. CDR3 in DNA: TGTGCCAGCAGCTTAGCCCTTTCCCCGAGCTATGGCTACACCTTC.

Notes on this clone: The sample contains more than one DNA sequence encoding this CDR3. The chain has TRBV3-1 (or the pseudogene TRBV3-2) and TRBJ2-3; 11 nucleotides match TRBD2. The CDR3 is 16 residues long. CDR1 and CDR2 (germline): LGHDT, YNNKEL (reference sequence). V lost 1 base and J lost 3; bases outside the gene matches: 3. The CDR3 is CASSQGLAGGTDTQYF. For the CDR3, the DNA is TGTGCCAGCAGCCAAGGCCTAGCGGGGGGTACAGATACGCAGTATTTT.